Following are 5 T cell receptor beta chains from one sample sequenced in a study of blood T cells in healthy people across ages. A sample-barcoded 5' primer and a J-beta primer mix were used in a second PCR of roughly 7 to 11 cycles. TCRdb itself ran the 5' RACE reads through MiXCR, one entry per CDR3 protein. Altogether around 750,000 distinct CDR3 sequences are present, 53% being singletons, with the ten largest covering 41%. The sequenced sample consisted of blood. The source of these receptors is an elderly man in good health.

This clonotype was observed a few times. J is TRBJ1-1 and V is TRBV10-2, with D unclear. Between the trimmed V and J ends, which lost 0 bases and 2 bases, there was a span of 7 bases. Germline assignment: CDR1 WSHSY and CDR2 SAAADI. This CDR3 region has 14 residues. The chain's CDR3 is CASSESRYNTEAFF. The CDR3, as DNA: TGCGCCAGCAGTGAGTCGAGGTACAACACTGAAGCTTTCTTT.

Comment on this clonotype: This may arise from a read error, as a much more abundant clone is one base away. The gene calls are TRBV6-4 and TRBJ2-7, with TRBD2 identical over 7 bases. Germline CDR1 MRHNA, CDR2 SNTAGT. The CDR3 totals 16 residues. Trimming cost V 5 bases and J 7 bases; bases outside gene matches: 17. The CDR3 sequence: CASSPLGRGIGNEQYF. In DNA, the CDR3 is TGTGCCAGCAGTCCCCTGGGGCGGGGGATAGGCAATGAGCAGTACTTC.

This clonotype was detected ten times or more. The CDR3 sequence: CASSYVDGPGEQYF. The DNA of the CDR3 is TGTGCCAGCAGCTACGTCGACGGCCCGGGCGAGCAGTACTTC. This sequence joins TRBV7-8 and TRBJ2-7; no clear D gene. The V gene's germline CDR1 is SGHVS and CDR2 FQNEAQ. V was cut by 4 bases and J by 6 bases, with 16 bases left in between. The CDR3 has 14 residues.

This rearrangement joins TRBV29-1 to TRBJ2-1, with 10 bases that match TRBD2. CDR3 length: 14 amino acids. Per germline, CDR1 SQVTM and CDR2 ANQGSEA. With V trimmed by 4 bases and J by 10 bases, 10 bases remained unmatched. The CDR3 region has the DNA TGCAGCGTTGTAGGGGTTACTAGCGGGATCGAGCAGTTCTTC. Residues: CSVVGVTSGIEQFF.

The DNA of the CDR3 is TGTGCCAGCAGGGTTTCCGGGACAGGGGGCGAGCAGTACTTC. Amino acid sequence: CASRVSGTGGEQYF. The chain is built from TRBV2 and TRBJ2-5, with TRBD1 matching over 11 bases. The J call is doubtful: the DNA matches TRBJ2-7 better. The CDR3 contains 14 residues. Per the germline V gene, CDR1 is SNHLY and CDR2 is FYNNEI.